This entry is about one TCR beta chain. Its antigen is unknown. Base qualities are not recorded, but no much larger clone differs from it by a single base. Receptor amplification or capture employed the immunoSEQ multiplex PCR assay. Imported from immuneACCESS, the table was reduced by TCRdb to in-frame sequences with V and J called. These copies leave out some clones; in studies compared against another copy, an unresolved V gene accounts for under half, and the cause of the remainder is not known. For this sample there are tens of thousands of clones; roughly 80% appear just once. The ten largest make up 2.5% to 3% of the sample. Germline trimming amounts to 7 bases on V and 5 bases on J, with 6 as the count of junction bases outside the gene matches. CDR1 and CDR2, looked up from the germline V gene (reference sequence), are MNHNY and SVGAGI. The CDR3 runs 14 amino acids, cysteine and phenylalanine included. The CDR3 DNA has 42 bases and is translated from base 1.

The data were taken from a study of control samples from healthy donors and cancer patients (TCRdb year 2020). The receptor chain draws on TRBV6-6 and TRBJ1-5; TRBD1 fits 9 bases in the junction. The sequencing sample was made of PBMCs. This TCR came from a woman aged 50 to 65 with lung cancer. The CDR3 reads CASKGQGIDQPQHF. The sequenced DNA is TGTGCCAGCAAGGGACAGGGTATCGATCAGCCCCAGCATTTT.